Listed here are 14 T cell receptor beta chains from one sample, sequenced in a study of monozygotic twins with cystic fibrosis. Only in-frame clones appear in the TCRdb table, and some are missing; sequencing was by immunoSEQ multiplex PCR. The table shows around 36,000 clones, with 66% occurring only once. Material for sequencing was blood. These TCRs come from a girl aged 10 to 17 with cystic fibrosis.

Here the CDR3 DNA reads TGTGCCAGCAGCCCATTGAGGGATGTTAATGGCTACACCTTC. Translation gives CASSPLRDVNGYTF. The V gene is TRBV27, the J gene TRBJ1-2; D gene uncertain. V lost 6 bases and J lost 6, with 17 bases in between. Germline values: CDR1 MNHEY, CDR2 SMNVEV (reference sequence). The CDR3 spans 14 residues.

The genes are TRBV30 and TRBJ2-3; D gene ambiguous. There are 11 residues in the CDR3. CDR1 is GTSNPN, CDR2 SVGIG, per germline (reference sequence). Trimming shortened V by 2 bases and J by 5 bases, and 5 bases separated the two germline ends. The CDR3 reads CAWSREDTQYF. The CDR3 nucleotides are TGTGCCTGGAGTAGGGAAGATACGCAGTATTTT.

The rearrangement joins TRBV5-4 to TRBJ2-1, with D possibly TRBD2 on 6 matching bases. The V gene lost 3 bases and the J gene lost 4 bases, with 26 bases spanning the gap. Germline CDR1 is SGHNT and CDR2 is YYREEE (reference sequence). The CDR3 is 19 amino acids. The CDR3 region is CASSSPTEGLASIYNEQFF. The DNA of the CDR3 is TGTGCCAGCAGCTCACCGACCGAGGGGCTAGCGAGTATTTACAATGAGCAGTTCTTC.

The J gene is TRBJ1-2, the V gene TRBV5-1; 7 bases agree with TRBD1. V was clipped by 4 bases and J by 3 bases; unmatched bases: 6. Germline lookup yields CDR1 SGHRS and CDR2 YFSETQ. The CDR3 contains 14 residues. This chain's CDR3 is CASSTTGYDYGYTF. CDR3 nucleotides: TGCGCCAGCAGCACGACAGGGTACGACTATGGCTACACCTTC. Filled out from reference TRBV5-1 and TRBJ1-2, the complete variable domain reads KAGVTQTPRYLIKTRGQQVTLSCSPISGHRSVSWYQQTPGQGLQFLFEYFSETQRNKGNFPGRFSGRQFSNSRSEMNVSTLELGDSALYLCASSTTGYDYGYTFGSGTRLTVV.

The rearrangement links TRBV5-4 to TRBJ2-2; 12 bases agree with TRBD2. The CDR3 loop spans 15 amino acids. CDR1 and CDR2 from the germline V gene are SGHNT and YYREEE (reference sequence). V lost 2 bases, J lost 6 bases, and 2 bases stayed unmatched. This CDR3 reads CASSFTSGRSGELFF. The DNA of the CDR3 is TGTGCCAGCAGCTTTACTAGCGGGAGGTCCGGGGAGCTGTTTTTT.

The chain links TRBV19 to TRBJ1-1; 8 positions agree with TRBD1. The V segment lost 8 bases and the J segment 3 bases; nucleotides outside the gene matches: 5. Looked up from germline, CDR1 is LNHDA and CDR2 is SQIVND (reference sequence). This CDR3 contains 13 residues. DNA for the CDR3: TGTGCCAGTTCAGACAGGGGTTACACTGAAGCTTTCTTT. As protein: CASSDRGYTEAFF.

The chain employs TRBV18 and TRBJ2-1, with 10 bases aligning to TRBD1. Germline CDR1 and CDR2: KGHSH and LQKENI. J was trimmed by 3 bases and V by 6 bases; bases with no gene match: 5. This CDR3 spans 15 amino acids. Here the CDR3 reads CASSATGGIYNEQFF. The CDR3 nucleotides read TGTGCCAGCTCGGCGACAGGGGGCATCTACAATGAGCAGTTCTTC.

V is TRBV9 and J is TRBJ2-7, with TRBD2 matching 11 bases. The CDR3 has 14 amino acids. V lost 4 bases and J lost 3; bases outside the gene matches: 3. From germline, CDR1 is SGDLS and CDR2 YYNGEE. CDR3 in DNA: TGTGCCAGCAGCTTTGGGACTAGCGGCTACGAGCAGTACTTC. Amino acids: CASSFGTSGYEQYF.

Here the CDR3 reads CASTGTGEKLFF. The CDR3 nucleotides read TGTGCCAGTACCGGGACGGGTGAAAAACTGTTTTTT. The rearrangement joins TRBV19 to TRBJ1-4; possibly TRBD1 for D (5 bases). The ends were cut back, 7 bases at V and 7 bases at J, with 10 bases in the middle. CDR1 and CDR2 from the germline V gene are LNHDA and SQIVND (reference sequence). The CDR3 runs 12 residues.

This clone was counted once. V is TRBV4-3 and J is TRBJ2-7, with TRBD1 identical over 7 bases. Germline trimming cut 0 bases from V and 6 bases from J; bases unmatched to any gene: 11. From germline, CDR1 is LGHNA and CDR2 YSLEER. The CDR3 length is 16 residues. In DNA, the CDR3 is TGCGCCAGCAGCCAAGATGAGAGGGGGCGGTCCGGCGAGCAGTACTTC. Protein sequence: CASSQDERGRSGEQYF.

This clone showed up just a few times. This chain connects TRBV4-1 to TRBJ2-4; TRBD1 matches at 7 bases. V shed 3 bases and J 2 bases; nucleotides not matched to a gene: 13. Germline-derived CDR1 and CDR2 are MGHRA and YSYEKL. This CDR3 is 18 amino acids long. CDR3 coding DNA: TGCGCCAGCAGCCAGCTGATAGTACAGGGGCGGACCAAAAACATTCAGTACTTC. This codes for CASSQLIVQGRTKNIQYF.

The rearrangement uses TRBV27 and TRBJ2-7; D gene uncertain. Looked up from germline, CDR1 is MNHEY and CDR2 is SMNVEV (reference sequence). V lost 8 bases and J lost 0, with 8 bases in between. The CDR3 length is 12 residues. CDR3 sequence: CASGYSSYEQYF. CDR3 coding DNA: TGTGCCAGCGGATACAGCTCCTACGAGCAGTACTTC.

This chain joins TRBV28 and TRBJ2-7; 9 positions match TRBD2. Germline V gene sequence: CDR1 MDHEN, CDR2 SYDVKM. The CDR3 is 18 amino acids. V dropped 5 bases and J dropped 5; count of bases not matched to a gene: 19. CDR3 protein: CASSTGSFWLAGSHEQYF. CDR3 in DNA: TGTGCCAGCAGTACAGGGTCATTTTGGCTAGCGGGAAGTCACGAGCAGTACTTC.

J is TRBJ2-5 and V is TRBV5-1; D may be TRBD2 (6 bases). Per germline, CDR1 SGHRS and CDR2 YFSETQ. The CDR3 sequence is 16 residues long. V lost 1 base and J lost 4, with 17 bases in between. CDR3 coding DNA: TGCGCCAGCAGCTTGCTTCCGGGAGTAAAAGGAGAGACCCAGTACTTC. Translated, it gives CASSLLPGVKGETQYF.